This record looks at one T cell receptor (beta chain) sequence and its context. Its antigen is undetermined. The data originate from a study of graft-versus-host responses after intestinal transplantation. As for the study in general: Anti-thymocyte globulin served as induction for all recipients, who then took tacrolimus and steroids for about three years. Points from the study as a whole: Patients who carried graft-donor T cell macrochimerism also had high graft-versus-host to host-versus-graft clonal ratios in their allografts. HvG clone declines early post-transplant were associated with peak circulating GvH levels.

Some clones are missing from TCRdb's copy, which holds only in-frame ones; the method was immunoSEQ multiplex PCR. The data contain 40,000 or so clones, roughly 80% of them singletons. CDR1 and CDR2 (germline): SQVTM, ANQGSEA. Trimming at V came to 4 bases and at J to 7 bases, leaving 10 bases not matched to a gene. This CDR3 is built from 16 residues. Sequencing was performed on PBMCs, taken about 1,000 days after transplant. This TCR came from a human patient who received an intestinal transplant, so some T cells may come from the graft donor. The chain recombines TRBV29-1 with TRBJ2-1; 13 bases are a match to TRBD2. This CDR3 is CSVVSLLAGGRNEQFF. Here the CDR3 DNA reads TGCAGCGTTGTATCCCTACTAGCGGGGGGGCGGAATGAGCAGTTCTTC.